Following are 26 T cell receptor beta chains from one sample sequenced in a study of T cells in Graves' hyperthyroidism and ophthalmopathy. There were TCR beta CDR3 regions amplified from RNA transcripts. The TCR CDR3 first-round RT-PCR relied on the HTBI primer set. TCRdb reprocessed the multiplex PCR reads via MiXCR and lists one record per CDR3 protein. The sample yields around 760,000 distinct CDR3 sequences, about 35% seen once. The specimen was blood. The receptors originated from a woman in her thirties or forties with Graves' hyperthyroidism.

V usage is TRBV12-3 or TRBV12-4 and J usage is TRBJ2-1; perhaps TRBD1 as D (5 bases). This CDR3 has 15 amino acids. Between the trimmed V and J ends, which lost 8 bases and 6 bases, there was a span of 20 bases. The CDR3 region is CASAPSGPTSNEQFF. Written as DNA, the CDR3 is TGTGCCAGCGCACCATCAGGGCCAACCTCCAATGAGCAGTTCTTC.

The chain has TRBV28 and TRBJ2-5, with D possibly matching TRBD2 (6 bases). V was pared by 1 base and J by 1 base, with 13 bases between. The length of the CDR3 is 16 residues. Germline CDR1 is MDHEN and CDR2 is SYDVKM. The CDR3 spells CASSLFRRGTQETQYF. The CDR3 DNA is TGTGCCAGCAGTTTATTCCGCCGGGGGACCCAAGAGACCCAGTACTTC.

Remarks on this clonotype: A junction end diverges from the germline sequence, so it may reflect a read error. The chain joins TRBV12-3 or TRBV12-4 to TRBJ2-6; D is uncertain. CDR3 length equals 16 residues. Here the CDR3 reads CAGSLLLSSGANVLTF. The CDR3 region has the DNA TGTGCCGGCAGTTTACTTTTGAGCTCTGGGGCCAACGTCCTGACTTTC.

This clonotype was detected many times. The chain has TRBV10-3 and TRBJ1-4; weak D call: TRBD1 (5 bases). CDR1 is ENHRY and CDR2 is SYGVKD in the germline V gene. Trimming stripped 4 bases from V and 8 bases from J, with 14 bases between. The CDR3 has 14 residues. The CDR3 spells CAISGGTPREKLFF. In nucleotides, the CDR3 is TGTGCCATCAGTGGCGGGACGCCGAGGGAAAAACTGTTTTTT.

Ten or more counts support this clonotype. The V and J genes are TRBV29-1 and TRBJ2-7, with 12 bases that match TRBD1. The CDR3 has 16 residues. The germline V gene has CDR1 SQVTM and CDR2 ANQGSEA. After removal of 2 bases from V and 6 bases from J, the junction contained 11 bases not matched to a gene. The CDR3 nucleotides are TGCAGCGTTGAATCCCTGTGGGGACAGGGGGCTTCCGAGCAGTACTTC. Amino acid sequence: CSVESLWGQGASEQYF.

This clonotype was counted a few times. This sequence joins TRBV5-1 and TRBJ1-1; 7 bases align to TRBD1. The V segment lost 3 bases and the J segment 3 bases; nucleotides outside the gene matches: 8. CDR3 length: 15 amino acids. Germline CDR1 and CDR2: SGHRS and YFSETQ. The CDR3 here is CASSSGTVVDTEAFF. The CDR3 coding sequence is TGCGCCAGCAGCTCCGGGACAGTTGTGGACACTGAAGCTTTCTTT.

The V gene is TRBV4-3, the J gene TRBJ1-3; D is uncertain. V was shortened by 5 bases and J by 1 base, with 12 bases between the two germline ends. The CDR3 is 15 residues long. Germline lookup yields CDR1 LGHNA and CDR2 YSLEER. CDR3 nucleotides: TGCGCCAGCAGCTACCGCCCGGATTCTGGAAACACCATATATTTT. Translated: CASSYRPDSGNTIYF.

This clonotype came up a few times. The rearrangement links TRBV4-3 to TRBJ1-5; D call uncertain. Germline lookup yields CDR1 LGHNA and CDR2 YSLEER. This CDR3 has 14 amino acids. V was clipped by 1 base and J by 4 bases, with 8 bases between them. CDR3 nucleotides: TGCGCCAGCAGCCAAGTTCTAAGGAATCAGCCCCAGCATTTT. This encodes CASSQVLRNQPQHF.

This chain uses TRBV7-9 with TRBJ2-7; D ambiguous. Germline loops: CDR1 SEHNR, CDR2 FQNEAQ (reference sequence). V was cut by 5 bases and J by 4 bases, with 18 bases left in between. The CDR3 runs 15 residues. The CDR3 bases are TGTGCCAGCAGCCCCCAGGCTACCCGATTTTACGAGCAGTACTTC. Its protein product is CASSPQATRFYEQYF.

The table lists this clonotype with many counts. CDR3: CATSRGVTGSGETQYF. The CDR3 DNA follows: TGTGCCACCAGCAGAGGTGTCACAGGGTCGGGGGAGACCCAGTACTTC. This rearrangement joins TRBV15 to TRBJ2-5; the D gene is possibly TRBD1 (6 bases). Germline V lookup: CDR1 LNHNV, CDR2 YYDKDF (reference sequence). The CDR3 contains 16 residues. Trimming took 1 base from V and 5 from J, leaving 17 bases between them. Full variable domain (missing parts from reference TRBV15 and TRBJ2-5): DAMVIQNPRYQVTQFGKPVTLSCSQTLNHNVMYWYQQKSSQAPKLLFHYYDKDFNNEADTPDNFQSRRPNTSFCFLDIRSPGLGDTAMYLCATSRGVTGSGETQYFGPGTRLLVL.

The chain is built from TRBV5-6 and TRBJ2-2; 14 positions match TRBD2. V was pared by 1 base and J by 6 bases, with 2 bases of the junction left unmatched. CDR1 and CDR2 from the germline V gene are SGHDT and YYEEEE. This CDR3 is built from 16 residues. The CDR3 is CASSLTGLAGAGELFF. CDR3 nucleotide sequence: TGTGCCAGCAGCTTGACGGGACTAGCGGGGGCCGGGGAGCTGTTTTTT.

The CDR3 sequence: CASRTGQATFYGYTF. The CDR3 nucleotides read TGTGCCAGCAGAACGGGACAAGCGACTTTCTATGGCTACACCTTC. The chain joins TRBV6-2 or TRBV6-3 to TRBJ1-2; D possibly corresponds to TRBD1 (6 bases). The CDR3 is 15 amino acids. The germline gives CDR1 MNHEY, CDR2 SVGEGT. The V gene lost 6 bases and the J gene lost 4 bases, with 18 bases spanning the gap.

A remark on this clonotype: A single base separates this from a much larger clone, so it may be a read error. CDR3 region: CASSVEPRPGNTVYF. The CDR3 bases are TGTGCCAGCAGCGTAGAACCAAGGCCTGGAAACACCGTATATTTT. The chain employs TRBV9 and TRBJ1-3; D remains ambiguous. This CDR3 region has 15 residues. The germline V gene has CDR1 SGDLS and CDR2 YYNGEE.

This chain joins TRBV10-1 and TRBJ1-2, with D possibly being TRBD1 (5 bases). The CDR3 has 13 amino acids. Germline CDR1 and CDR2: WNHNN and SYGVQD (reference sequence). V lost 3 bases and J lost 3, with 8 bases in between. CDR3 amino acids: CASSEGTDYGYTF. DNA for the CDR3: TGCGCCAGCAGTGAAGGGACGGACTATGGCTACACCTTC.

The CDR3, as DNA: TGTGCCAGCAGTTCCTTGGGACAGGGAAATTCACCCCTCCACTTT. Its protein is CASSSLGQGNSPLHF. The rearrangement joins TRBV27 to TRBJ1-6, with 9 positions matching TRBD1. CDR1 and CDR2 (germline): MNHEY, SMNVEV (reference sequence). The CDR3 extends over 15 amino acids. The junction had 5 bases not matched to a gene; V was cut back by 4 bases and J by 7 bases.

This clonotype was observed many times. The chain recombines TRBV5-5 with TRBJ1-3, with 7 bases that match TRBD1. The junction had 3 bases not matched to a gene; V was cut back by 1 base and J by 2 bases. Germline V lookup: CDR1 SGHKS, CDR2 YYEKEE (reference sequence). The CDR3 is made up of 15 amino acids. CDR3 residues: CASSLFQGAGNTIYF. DNA for the CDR3: TGTGCCAGCAGCTTGTTTCAGGGGGCTGGAAACACCATATATTTT.

This clonotype was detected ten times or more. The junction departs from the called germline gene at one end, perhaps through a read error. This chain links TRBV4-3 with TRBJ1-6, with a weak D call TRBD1 (6 bases). Germline CDR1 reads LGHNA; CDR2 reads YSLEER. This CDR3 has 15 amino acids. CDR3 in amino acids: CASSQDSSYNSPLHF. The DNA for the CDR3 is TGTGCCAGCAGCCAGGACAGCTCCTATAATTCACCCCTCCACTTT.

This clonotype was seen repeatedly, ten times or more. This chain uses TRBV7-2 with TRBJ2-5; D is possibly TRBD1 (6 bases). Germline V lookup: CDR1 SGHTA, CDR2 FQGNSA. There are 13 residues in the CDR3. Trimming shortened V by 4 bases and J by 3 bases, and 9 bases separated the two germline ends. CDR3 DNA sequence: TGTGCCAGCAGCTCCGGGACAAAAGAGACCCAGTACTTC. This translates into CASSSGTKETQYF.

This clonotype was observed many times. The chain has TRBV7-9 and TRBJ1-5; unclear D gene. Germline CDR1 SEHNR, CDR2 FQNEAQ (reference sequence). CDR3 length: 15 amino acids. V dropped 1 base and J dropped 0 bases, with 7 bases sitting between them. DNA for the CDR3: TGTGCCAGCAGCTTAGGGGTGGGTAGCAATCAGCCCCAGCATTTT. Amino acid sequence: CASSLGVGSNQPQHF.

This clonotype was detected many times. The rearrangement joins TRBV5-8 to TRBJ2-7, with D possibly being TRBD1 (6 bases). The CDR3 has 13 amino acids. V lost 7 bases, J lost 1 base, and 12 bases lay in between. From germline, CDR1 is SGHTS and CDR2 YDEGEE. CDR3 nucleotide sequence: TGTGCCAGCCGAACGACAGGTTCCTACGAGCAGTACTTC. Protein sequence: CASRTTGSYEQYF.

This clonotype was picked up a small number of times. V usage is TRBV12-3 or TRBV12-4 and J usage is TRBJ1-2; 7 bases line up with TRBD1. J was trimmed by 7 bases and V by 8 bases; bases with no gene match: 13. The CDR3 length is 14 residues. CDR3 sequence reads: CASLSPDRVFGYTF. The CDR3 region has the DNA TGTGCCAGCCTTAGTCCCGACAGGGTTTTTGGCTACACCTTC.

The sample holds many counts of this clonotype. For the CDR3, the DNA is TGTGCCAGCAGCCGGGGGGTCCGACAGCCCCAGCATTTT. Translation: CASSRGVRQPQHF. J is TRBJ1-5 and V is TRBV7-9, with a tentative D call TRBD1 (5 bases). The CDR3 contains 13 residues. V dropped 5 bases and J dropped 7 bases, with 12 bases sitting between them. CDR1 and CDR2 from the germline V gene are SEHNR and FQNEAQ (reference sequence).

As regards this clonotype: This may come from a read error, since a much larger clone is one base off. No conserved phenylalanine or tryptophan is present at the end of the CDR3, so a read error is the likely explanation. The CDR3 region is CAIRPMGVTEAFS. CDR3 sequence (DNA): TGTGCCATCAGGCCCATGGGGGTCACTGAAGCTTTCTCT. The rearrangement uses TRBV10-3 and TRBJ1-1, with a tentative D call TRBD1 (5 bases). This CDR3 is built from 13 residues. Deletions cut 6 bases from V and 4 bases from J, with 12 bases between. Germline CDR1 is ENHRY and CDR2 is SYGVKD.

With regard to this clonotype: A read error may account for a junction end that differs from germline. The chain combines TRBV7-9 with TRBJ2-5, with 9 bases fitting TRBD1. Germline CDR1 reads SEHNR; CDR2 reads FQNEAQ (reference sequence). The CDR3 is made up of 13 amino acids. The CDR3 protein is CANSPGQGETQYF. The CDR3 nucleotides are TGCGCCAACAGCCCAGGACAGGGGGAGACCCAGTACTTC.

This clonotype was counted at least ten times. This rearrangement joins TRBV20-1 to TRBJ2-7, with no clear D. The V and J ends lost 3 bases and 0 bases respectively, with 6 bases between them. The CDR3 has 12 residues. Germline V lookup: CDR1 DFQATT, CDR2 SNEGSKA (reference sequence). CDR3 DNA sequence: TGCAGTGCTAGTAAGGGCTCCTACGAGCAGTACTTC. It encodes CSASKGSYEQYF.

This clonotype was seen more than once but under ten times. The rearrangement joins TRBV6-5 to TRBJ2-5; perhaps D is TRBD1 or TRBD2 (5 bases each). Germline assignment: CDR1 MNHEY and CDR2 SVGAGI. V dropped 7 bases and J dropped 1 base, with 10 bases sitting between them. The CDR3 runs to 13 residues. The CDR3 loop is CASNRDLQETQYF. CDR3 bases: TGTGCCAGCAACCGGGACCTCCAAGAGACCCAGTACTTC.